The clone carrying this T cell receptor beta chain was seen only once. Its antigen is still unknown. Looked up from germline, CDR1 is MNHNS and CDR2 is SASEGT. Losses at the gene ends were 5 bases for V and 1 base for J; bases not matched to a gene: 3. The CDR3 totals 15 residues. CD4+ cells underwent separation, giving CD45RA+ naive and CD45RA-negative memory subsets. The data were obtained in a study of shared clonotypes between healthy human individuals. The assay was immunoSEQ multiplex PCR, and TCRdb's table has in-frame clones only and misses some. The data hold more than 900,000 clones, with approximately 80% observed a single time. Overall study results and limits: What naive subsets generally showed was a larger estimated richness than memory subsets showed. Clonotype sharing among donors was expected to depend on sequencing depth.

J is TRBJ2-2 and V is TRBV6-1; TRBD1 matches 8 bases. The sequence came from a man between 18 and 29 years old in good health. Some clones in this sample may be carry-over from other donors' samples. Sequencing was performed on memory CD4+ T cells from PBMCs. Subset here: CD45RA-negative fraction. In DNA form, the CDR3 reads TGTGCCAGCAGTCCCGGGACAGGGAACACCGGGGAGCTGTTTTTT. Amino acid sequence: CASSPGTGNTGELFF.